The 26 T cell receptor beta chains reported below all come from one sample, sequenced in a study of blood T cell repertoires in COVID-19. Sequencing used immunoSEQ multiplex PCR; TCRdb keeps in-frame clones, though not all of them. The data show about 190,000 clones, around three quarters seen once. Sequences were obtained from peripheral blood. The source is a man aged 60 to 75 with active or convalescent COVID-19.

The rearrangement uses TRBV28 and TRBJ1-2, with D perhaps TRBD1 (5 bases). CDR1 MDHEN and CDR2 SYDVKM come from the germline V gene. V dropped 5 bases and J dropped 0 bases, with 13 bases sitting between them. This CDR3 spans 15 amino acids. CDR3 coding DNA: TGTGCCAGCAGTCCAAGACAGAGGACTAACTATGGCTACACCTTC. Protein product: CASSPRQRTNYGYTF.

V and J are TRBV18 and TRBJ1-1, with D unclear. The CDR3 totals 15 residues. CDR1 is KGHSH, CDR2 LQKENI, per germline. Between the trimmed V and J ends, which lost 3 bases and 1 base, there was a span of 12 bases. Here the CDR3 DNA reads TGTGCCAGCTCACCCGGCCGGGGAGCGAACACTGAAGCTTTCTTT. Protein: CASSPGRGANTEAFF.

The chain is built from TRBV5-1 and TRBJ2-3; 8 bases are a match to TRBD2. The CDR3 totals 15 residues. The J segment lost 0 bases and the V segment lost 4 bases, leaving 4 bases of the junction unmatched. Germline CDR1 and CDR2: SGHRS and YFSETQ. The CDR3 DNA follows: TGCGCCAGCAGCGTCCCTAGCGGGAGCACAGATACGCAGTATTTT. Amino acids: CASSVPSGSTDTQYF.

This clone was seen only a few times. The chain recombines TRBV30 with TRBJ2-1; 9 bases line up with TRBD2. This CDR3 comprises 16 residues. CDR1 and CDR2 (germline): GTSNPN, SVGIG (reference sequence). Trimming removed 1 base from V and 7 bases from J; junction bases left unmatched: 11. DNA of the CDR3: TGTGCCTGGAGTGGACTGGGCGGGAGGGTGGTGAATGAGCAGTTCTTC. It codes for CAWSGLGGRVVNEQFF.

The genes are TRBV30 and TRBJ2-4, with D possibly TRBD1 on 5 matching bases. Looked up from germline, CDR1 is GTSNPN and CDR2 is SVGIG (reference sequence). Trimming pared 3 bases from V and 4 bases from J, leaving 10 bases between. CDR3 length: 13 amino acids. CDR3 sequence reads: CAWSTQVKNIQYF. CDR3 sequence (DNA): TGTGCCTGGAGCACACAGGTTAAAAACATTCAGTACTTC.

This chain joins TRBV7-9 and TRBJ2-7; 7 bases line up with TRBD1. With 5 bases clipped from V and 3 bases from J, the junction kept 4 bases outside the gene matches. The CDR3 is made up of 13 amino acids. The germline V gene encodes CDR1 SEHNR and CDR2 FQNEAQ (reference sequence). The CDR3 DNA reads TGTGCCAGCAGCGACAGGGTGCTCTACGAGCAGTACTTC. Its protein product is CASSDRVLYEQYF.

This chain uses TRBV7-9 with TRBJ1-6; D unresolved. The V end lost 1 base, the J end lost 10 bases, and 14 bases lay between the germline ends. The CDR3 covers 15 residues. Germline CDR1 SEHNR, CDR2 FQNEAQ (reference sequence). CDR3 region: CASSLVGGLRSPLHF. For the CDR3, the DNA is TGTGCCAGCAGCTTAGTTGGCGGGCTAAGGTCACCCCTCCACTTT.

V usage is TRBV28 and J usage is TRBJ1-2, with D perhaps TRBD1 (5 bases). This CDR3 is built from 15 residues. Trimming stripped 4 bases from V and 4 bases from J, with 16 bases between. The germline CDR1 and CDR2 sequences are MDHEN and SYDVKM. In DNA form, the CDR3 reads TGTGCCAGCAGTTCCCTGGGGCCTCGGTTCTATGGCTACACCTTC. The encoded protein is CASSSLGPRFYGYTF.

This clone was picked up many times. V and J are TRBV28 and TRBJ1-1; perhaps TRBD1 as D (5 bases). From germline, CDR1 is MDHEN and CDR2 SYDVKM. The CDR3 has 14 amino acids. The germline V and J ends were trimmed by 6 bases and 10 bases, with 21 bases remaining between them. CDR3 coding DNA: TGTGCCAGCAGCATAACTGGGAGCCGGAGGGGAGCTTTCTTT. Translation gives CASSITGSRRGAFF.

This rearrangement joins TRBV5-4 to TRBJ2-3, with 7 bases matching TRBD2. This CDR3 comprises 13 residues. Trimming cost V 2 bases and J 8 bases; bases outside gene matches: 5. Germline V gives CDR1 SGHNT, CDR2 YYREEE (reference sequence). For the CDR3, the DNA is TGTGCCAGCAGCTTCCTAGCGGAAAGTACGCAGTATTTT. Its translation: CASSFLAESTQYF. The variable domain in full, with the rest retrieved from reference TRBV5-4 and TRBJ2-3, is ETGVTQSPTHLIKTRGQQVTLRCSSQSGHNTVSWYQQALGQGPQFIFQYYREEENGRGNFPPRFSGLQFPNYSSELNVNALELDDSALYLCASSFLAESTQYFGPGTRLTVL.

This chain uses TRBV7-2 with TRBJ1-2; 7 bases align to TRBD1. This CDR3 region has 13 residues. V was pared by 5 bases and J by 8 bases, with 8 bases of the junction left unmatched. Germline V gene data show CDR1 as SGHTA and CDR2 as FQGNSA. For the CDR3, the DNA is TGTGCCAGCAGCCCCGGAAGGGGGCAGGGCTACACCTTC. Its translation is CASSPGRGQGYTF.

This clone is a singleton in its sample. V usage is TRBV7-9 and J usage is TRBJ1-5; no clear D. V lost 5 bases and J lost 6, with 11 bases in between. CDR3 length equals 13 residues. Germline CDR1 and CDR2: SEHNR and FQNEAQ (reference sequence). The CDR3 is CASSQTGSQPQHF. CDR3 DNA sequence: TGTGCCAGCAGCCAGACGGGGAGTCAGCCCCAGCATTTT.

The chain couples TRBV5-1 to TRBJ2-7; TRBD2 is a possible D gene (6 bases). Germline V gene sequence: CDR1 SGHRS, CDR2 YFSETQ. This CDR3 contains 12 residues. Between the trimmed V and J ends, which lost 0 bases and 6 bases, there was a span of 7 bases. The CDR3 loop is CASSLDGGEQYF. In DNA form, the CDR3 reads TGCGCCAGCAGCTTGGACGGGGGCGAGCAGTACTTC.

The chain is built from TRBV7-2 and TRBJ2-7; D remains ambiguous. V was shortened by 5 bases and J by 3 bases, with 17 bases between the two germline ends. The length of the CDR3 is 15 residues. Germline assignment: CDR1 SGHTA and CDR2 FQGNSA. The CDR3 nucleotides are TGTGCCAGCAGCCACCCCGTGTTGACACTCTACGAGCAGTACTTC. The encoded protein is CASSHPVLTLYEQYF. The full variable domain, its missing parts supplied by reference TRBV7-2 and TRBJ2-7, is GAGVSQSPSNKVTEKGKDVELRCDPISGHTALYWYRQSLGQGLEFLIYFQGNSAPDKSGLPSDRFSAERTGGSVSTLTIQRTQQEDSAVYLCASSHPVLTLYEQYFGPGTRLTVT.

This clone was seen just once. The V and J genes are TRBV24-1 and TRBJ1-3; 10 bases fit TRBD1. Germline V CDR1 and CDR2: KGHDR, SFDVKD. This CDR3 is built from 16 residues. The trim removed 3 bases at V and 1 base at J, leaving 2 bases unmatched. CDR3 protein: CATSDAGQGSGNTIYF. DNA of the CDR3: TGTGCCACCAGTGATGCGGGACAGGGGTCTGGAAACACCATATATTTT.

The CDR3 nucleotides are TGTGCCAGCAGCCGATTACTAGCGGGAGGCGGGGAGACCCAGTACTTC. Translated: CASSRLLAGGGETQYF. The chain employs TRBV27 and TRBJ2-5, with 12 bases aligning to TRBD2. Germline V lookup: CDR1 MNHEY, CDR2 SMNVEV (reference sequence). V was clipped by 6 bases and J by 5 bases; unmatched bases: 10. The CDR3 totals 16 residues.

This CDR3 reads CASSNQGGFTYEQYF. The CDR3 bases are TGTGCCAGCAGTAATCAGGGGGGATTCACCTACGAGCAGTACTTC. The rearrangement joins TRBV28 to TRBJ2-7; D is possibly TRBD1 (7 bases). This CDR3 contains 15 residues. The V end was cut by 5 bases, the J end by 2 bases, with 16 bases between. Germline CDR1 reads MDHEN; CDR2 reads SYDVKM.

The chain links TRBV10-3 to TRBJ1-6; tentatively, D is TRBD1 (6 bases). CDR1 is ENHRY, CDR2 SYGVKD, per germline. CDR3 length: 13 residues. Deletions cut 4 bases from V and 11 bases from J, with 12 bases between. The CDR3, as DNA: TGTGCCATCAGTGCCACAGGGCACCCACCCCTCCACTTT. Protein: CAISATGHPPLHF.

The V gene is TRBV15, the J gene TRBJ2-1; D ambiguous. The V end was cut by 0 bases, the J end by 0 bases, with 3 bases between. The V gene's germline CDR1 is LNHNV and CDR2 YYDKDF (reference sequence). The CDR3 has 14 residues. CDR3 nucleotide sequence: TGTGCCACCAGCAGAGACATCTCCTACAATGAGCAGTTCTTC. Its translation: CATSRDISYNEQFF. Supplemented by reference TRBV15 and TRBJ2-1, the full variable domain reads DAMVIQNPRYQVTQFGKPVTLSCSQTLNHNVMYWYQQKSSQAPKLLFHYYDKDFNNEADTPDNFQSRRPNTSFCFLDIRSPGLGDTAMYLCATSRDISYNEQFFGPGTRLTVL.

This clone showed up just a few times. The chain employs TRBV27 and TRBJ1-6; tentative D call: TRBD1 (6 bases). CDR1 is MNHEY, CDR2 SMNVEV, per germline (reference sequence). The length of the CDR3 is 15 residues. V was trimmed by 0 bases and J by 9 bases, leaving 12 bases between them. The CDR3 DNA reads TGTGCCAGCAGTTTATCGCAGGGGCTCTTTTCACCCCTCCACTTT. This encodes CASSLSQGLFSPLHF.

This clone was observed a few times. The rearrangement links TRBV19 to TRBJ2-2; 14 bases agree with TRBD2. Germline lookup yields CDR1 LNHDA and CDR2 SQIVND (reference sequence). This CDR3 has 17 amino acids. The V and J ends lost 2 bases and 7 bases, in that order; junction bases with no gene match: 6. The CDR3 nucleotides read TGTGCCAGTAGTATACGGGGACTAGCGGGAGTTCTCGGGGAGCTGTTTTTT. Encoded protein: CASSIRGLAGVLGELFF.

The chain has TRBV28 and TRBJ2-7, with a weak D call TRBD2 (6 bases). Germline V gene lookup returns CDR1 MDHEN and CDR2 SYDVKM. V dropped 5 bases and J dropped 5 bases, with 16 bases sitting between them. The CDR3 contains 14 residues. CDR3 sequence: CASSVGGSINEQYF. The CDR3 DNA reads as TGTGCCAGCAGTGTGGGGGGTTCGATCAACGAGCAGTACTTC.

The chain employs TRBV6-5 and TRBJ1-4; D is unclear. The ends were cut back, 8 bases at V and 7 bases at J, with 14 bases in the middle. There are 13 residues in the CDR3. CDR1 and CDR2 (germline): MNHEY, SVGAGI. This CDR3 reads CASGGGSGEKLFF. The DNA for the CDR3 is TGTGCCAGCGGAGGAGGGAGTGGTGAAAAACTGTTTTTT.

V gene TRBV7-2 combines with J gene TRBJ2-7, with D maybe TRBD2 (6 bases). CDR1 is SGHTA and CDR2 is FQGNSA in the germline V gene. CDR3 length: 13 residues. V dropped 8 bases and J dropped 7 bases, with 18 bases sitting between them. In DNA form, the CDR3 reads TGTGCCAGCCGAGGGCCGGGAGTAGGAGAGCAGTACTTC. It encodes CASRGPGVGEQYF. Variable domain in full (rest from reference TRBV7-2 and TRBJ2-7): GAGVSQSPSNKVTEKGKDVELRCDPISGHTALYWYRQSLGQGLEFLIYFQGNSAPDKSGLPSDRFSAERTGGSVSTLTIQRTQQEDSAVYLCASRGPGVGEQYFGPGTRLTVT.

This chain uses TRBV14 with TRBJ2-7, with 7 nucleotides matching TRBD1. CDR1 is SGHDN and CDR2 is FVKESK in the germline V gene. The ends lost 4 bases at V and 3 bases at J; junction bases unmatched: 3. The CDR3 covers 13 residues. The CDR3 loop is CASSRDSFYEQYF. The CDR3 DNA follows: TGTGCCAGCAGCCGGGACAGCTTCTACGAGCAGTACTTC.

This clone has a handful of counts. This chain uses TRBV5-1 with TRBJ2-1, with D possibly TRBD1 on 5 matching bases. Germline loops: CDR1 SGHRS, CDR2 YFSETQ. V was clipped by 5 bases and J by 7 bases, with 22 bases between them. The CDR3 has 16 amino acids. CDR3 sequence (DNA): TGCGCCAGCAGTAAGGTTGGGGCTGTCGGGCTGAATGAGCAGTTCTTC. This translates into CASSKVGAVGLNEQFF.